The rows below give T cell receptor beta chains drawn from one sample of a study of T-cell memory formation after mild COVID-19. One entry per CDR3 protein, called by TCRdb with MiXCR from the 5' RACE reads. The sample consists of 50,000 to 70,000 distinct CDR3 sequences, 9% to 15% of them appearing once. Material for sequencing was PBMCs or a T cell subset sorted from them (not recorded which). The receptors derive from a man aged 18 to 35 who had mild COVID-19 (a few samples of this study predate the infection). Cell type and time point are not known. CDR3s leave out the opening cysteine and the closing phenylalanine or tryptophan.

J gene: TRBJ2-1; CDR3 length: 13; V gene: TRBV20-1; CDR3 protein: SVRTSPSSYNEQF
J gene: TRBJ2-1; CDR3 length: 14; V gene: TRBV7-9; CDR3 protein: ASSLRGRGWYNEQF
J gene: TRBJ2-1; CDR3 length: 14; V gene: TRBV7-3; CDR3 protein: ASSRPPGTSDNEQF
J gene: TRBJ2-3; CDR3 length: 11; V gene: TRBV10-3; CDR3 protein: AIMGVGTDTQY
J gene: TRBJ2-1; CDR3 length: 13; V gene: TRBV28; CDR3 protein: ASSSTGTGFYEQF
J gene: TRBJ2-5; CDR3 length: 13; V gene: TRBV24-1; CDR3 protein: ATSDLQGAEETQY
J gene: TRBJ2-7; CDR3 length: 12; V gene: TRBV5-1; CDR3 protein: ASSWWTGMGEQY
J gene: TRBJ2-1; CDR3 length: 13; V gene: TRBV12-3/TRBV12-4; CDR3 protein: ASSFAGQGANEQF
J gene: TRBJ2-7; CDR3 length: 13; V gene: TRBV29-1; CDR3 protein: SVEGGRGREDEQY
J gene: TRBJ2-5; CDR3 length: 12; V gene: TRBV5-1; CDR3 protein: ASSLTGTGETQY
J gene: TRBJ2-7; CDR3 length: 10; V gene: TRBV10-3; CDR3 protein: AIRDKAGEQY
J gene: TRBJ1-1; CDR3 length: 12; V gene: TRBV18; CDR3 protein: ASSPSGVNTEAF
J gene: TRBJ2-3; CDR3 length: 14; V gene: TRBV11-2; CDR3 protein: ASSSFLASSTDTQY
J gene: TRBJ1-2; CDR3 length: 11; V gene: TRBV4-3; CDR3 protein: ASSQDPGYGYT
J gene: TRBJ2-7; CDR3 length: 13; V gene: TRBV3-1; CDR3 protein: ASSPLAGASYEQY
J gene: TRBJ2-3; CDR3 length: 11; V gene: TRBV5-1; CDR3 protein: ASSLDSADTQY
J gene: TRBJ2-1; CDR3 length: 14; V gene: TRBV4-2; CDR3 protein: ASSQDRGGVYNEQF
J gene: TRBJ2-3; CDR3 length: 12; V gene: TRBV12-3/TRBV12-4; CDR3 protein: ASSLSGFTDTQY
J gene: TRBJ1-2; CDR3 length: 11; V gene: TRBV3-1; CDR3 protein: ASSQGATGGYT
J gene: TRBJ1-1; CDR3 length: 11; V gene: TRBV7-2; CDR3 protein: ASSPQGAAEAF
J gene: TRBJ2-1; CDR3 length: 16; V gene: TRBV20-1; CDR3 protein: SARDPLPSGGRYNEQF
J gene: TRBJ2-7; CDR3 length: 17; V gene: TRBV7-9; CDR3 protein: ASSQTARTGLEDPYEQY
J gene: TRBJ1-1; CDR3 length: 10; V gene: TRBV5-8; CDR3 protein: ASRQDLNTAF
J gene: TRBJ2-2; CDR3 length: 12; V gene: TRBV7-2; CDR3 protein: ASSFATNTGELF
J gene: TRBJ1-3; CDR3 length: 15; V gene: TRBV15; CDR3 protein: ATSRKRDSSSGNTIY
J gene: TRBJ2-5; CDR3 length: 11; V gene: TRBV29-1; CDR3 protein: SVGGGREETQY
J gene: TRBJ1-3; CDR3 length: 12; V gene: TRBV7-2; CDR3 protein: ASSLQSSGNTIY
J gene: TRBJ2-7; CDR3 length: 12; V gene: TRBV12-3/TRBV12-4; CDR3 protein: ASSLTSASYEQY
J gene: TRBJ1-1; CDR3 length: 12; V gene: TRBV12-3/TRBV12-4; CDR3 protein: ASGTGSINTEAF
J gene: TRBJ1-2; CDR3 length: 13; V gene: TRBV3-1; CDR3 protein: ASSQDRTWDYGYT
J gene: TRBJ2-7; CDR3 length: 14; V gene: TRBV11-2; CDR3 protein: ASSLLRGRGPYEQY
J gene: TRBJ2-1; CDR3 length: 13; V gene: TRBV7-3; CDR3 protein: ASSLRRGGPYEQF
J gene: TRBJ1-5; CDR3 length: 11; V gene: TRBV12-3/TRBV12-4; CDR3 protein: ASRLSSNQPQH
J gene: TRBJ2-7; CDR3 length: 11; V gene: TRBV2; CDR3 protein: ASTRSDGYEQY
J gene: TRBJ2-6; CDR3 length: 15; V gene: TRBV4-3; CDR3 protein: ASTRGDSSSGANVLT
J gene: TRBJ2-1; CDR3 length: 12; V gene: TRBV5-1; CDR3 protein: ASSLGFDGNEQF
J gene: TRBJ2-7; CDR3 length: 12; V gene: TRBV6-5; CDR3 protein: ASRRDREAYEQY
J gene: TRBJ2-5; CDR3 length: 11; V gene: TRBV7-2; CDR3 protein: ASSFAKQETQY
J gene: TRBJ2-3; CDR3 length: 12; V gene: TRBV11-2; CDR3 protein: ASAWTGLADTQY